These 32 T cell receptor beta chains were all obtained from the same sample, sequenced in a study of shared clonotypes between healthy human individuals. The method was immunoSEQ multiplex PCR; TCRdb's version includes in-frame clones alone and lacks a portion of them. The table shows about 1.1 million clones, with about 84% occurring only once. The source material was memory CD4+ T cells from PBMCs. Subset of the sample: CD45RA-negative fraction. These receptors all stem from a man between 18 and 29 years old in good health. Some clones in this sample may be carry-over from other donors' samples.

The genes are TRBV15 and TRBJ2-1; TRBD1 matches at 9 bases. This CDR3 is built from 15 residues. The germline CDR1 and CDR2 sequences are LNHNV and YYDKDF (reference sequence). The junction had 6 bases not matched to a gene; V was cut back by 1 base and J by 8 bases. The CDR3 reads CATSRASTGGHEQFF. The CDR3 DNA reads TGTGCCACCAGCAGAGCCTCTACAGGGGGCCATGAGCAGTTCTTC. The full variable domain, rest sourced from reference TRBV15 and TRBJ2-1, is DAMVIQNPRYQVTQFGKPVTLSCSQTLNHNVMYWYQQKSSQAPKLLFHYYDKDFNNEADTPDNFQSRRPNTSFCFLDIRSPGLGDTAMYLCATSRASTGGHEQFFGPGTRLTVL.

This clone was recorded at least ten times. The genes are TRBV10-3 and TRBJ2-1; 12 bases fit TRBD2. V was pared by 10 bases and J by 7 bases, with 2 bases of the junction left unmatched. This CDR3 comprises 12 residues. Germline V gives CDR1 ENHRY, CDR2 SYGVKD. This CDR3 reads CASLAGGNEQFF. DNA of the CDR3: TGTGCCAGCCTAGCGGGGGGGAATGAGCAGTTCTTC.

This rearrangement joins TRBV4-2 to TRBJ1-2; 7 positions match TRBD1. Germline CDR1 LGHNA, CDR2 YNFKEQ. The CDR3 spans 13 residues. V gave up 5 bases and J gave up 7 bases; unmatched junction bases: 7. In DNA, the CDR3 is TGTGCCAGCAGCTTATCAGGGGGAGGTGGCTACACCTTC. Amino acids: CASSLSGGGGYTF.

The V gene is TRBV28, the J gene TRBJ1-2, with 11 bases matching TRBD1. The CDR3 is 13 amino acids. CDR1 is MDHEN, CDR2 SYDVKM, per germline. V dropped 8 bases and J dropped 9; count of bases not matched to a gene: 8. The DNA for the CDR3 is TGTGCCAGCCAGAATGGACAGGGGGCCCGCTACACCTTC. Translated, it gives CASQNGQGARYTF.

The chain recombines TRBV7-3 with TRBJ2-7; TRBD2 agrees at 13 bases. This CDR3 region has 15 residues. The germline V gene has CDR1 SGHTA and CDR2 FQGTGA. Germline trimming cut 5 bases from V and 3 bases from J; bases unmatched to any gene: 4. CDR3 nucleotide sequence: TGTGCCAGCAGCATAGGACTAGCGGGAGTCTACGAGCAGTACTTC. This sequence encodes CASSIGLAGVYEQYF.

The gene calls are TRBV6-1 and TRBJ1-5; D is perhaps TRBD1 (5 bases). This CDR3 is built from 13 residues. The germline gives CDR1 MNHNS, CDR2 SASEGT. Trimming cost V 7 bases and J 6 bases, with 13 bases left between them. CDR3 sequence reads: CASTMTEVQPQHF. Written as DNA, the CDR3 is TGTGCCAGCACCATGACAGAAGTTCAGCCCCAGCATTTT.

CDR3 residues: CASSFDRGNTGELFF. For the CDR3, the DNA is TGTGCCAGCAGTTTCGACAGGGGTAACACCGGGGAGCTGTTTTTT. The chain employs TRBV2 and TRBJ2-2; 8 bases align to TRBD1. The germline gives CDR1 SNHLY, CDR2 FYNNEI. This CDR3 has 15 amino acids. The V segment lost 5 bases and the J segment 2 bases; nucleotides outside the gene matches: 4.

The CDR3 DNA is TGCGCCAGCAGCCAGGGCCTACAGGGGGCCTACGAGCAGTACTTC. Amino acid sequence: CASSQGLQGAYEQYF. The V call is TRBV4-1, the J call TRBJ2-7; 8 nucleotides match TRBD1. Germline V gene lookup returns CDR1 MGHRA and CDR2 YSYEKL. The CDR3 covers 15 residues. V was pared by 3 bases and J by 2 bases, with 6 bases of the junction left unmatched.

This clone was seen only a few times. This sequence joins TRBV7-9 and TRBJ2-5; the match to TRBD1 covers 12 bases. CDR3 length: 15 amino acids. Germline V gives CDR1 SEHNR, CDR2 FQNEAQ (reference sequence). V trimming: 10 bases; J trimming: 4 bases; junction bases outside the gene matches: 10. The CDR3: CAIAPGQGAGETQYF. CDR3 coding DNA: TGTGCCATAGCCCCGGGACAGGGGGCGGGAGAGACCCAGTACTTC.

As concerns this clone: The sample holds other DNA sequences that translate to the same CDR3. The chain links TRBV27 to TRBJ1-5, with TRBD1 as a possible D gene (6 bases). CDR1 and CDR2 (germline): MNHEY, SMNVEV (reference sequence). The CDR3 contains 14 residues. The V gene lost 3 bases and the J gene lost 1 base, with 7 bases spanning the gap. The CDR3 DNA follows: TGTGCCAGCAGTTTGAGGGGGAGCAATCAGCCCCAGCATTTT. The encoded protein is CASSLRGSNQPQHF.

This chain's CDR3 is CASSTGQGTYGYTF. The CDR3 region has the DNA TGTGCCAGCAGCACAGGACAGGGAACCTATGGCTACACCTTC. V usage is TRBV5-6 and J usage is TRBJ1-2, with 8 bases lining up with TRBD1. The germline CDR1 and CDR2 sequences are SGHDT and YYEEEE. The J segment lost 4 bases and the V segment lost 4 bases, leaving 6 bases of the junction unmatched. The CDR3 covers 14 residues. The full variable domain, in which reference TRBV5-6 and TRBJ1-2 provide the parts outside the CDR3, is DAGVTQSPTHLIKTRGQQVTLRCSPKSGHDTVSWYQQALGQGPQFIFQYYEEEERQRGNFPDRFSGHQFPNYSSELNVNALLLGDSALYLCASSTGQGTYGYTFGSGTRLTVV.

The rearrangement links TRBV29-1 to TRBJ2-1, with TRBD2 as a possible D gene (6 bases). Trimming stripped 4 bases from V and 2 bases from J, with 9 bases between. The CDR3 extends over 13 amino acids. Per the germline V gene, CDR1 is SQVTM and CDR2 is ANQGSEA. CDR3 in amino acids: CSVGRETYNEQFF. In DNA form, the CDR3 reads TGCAGCGTTGGGCGGGAAACCTACAATGAGCAGTTCTTC.

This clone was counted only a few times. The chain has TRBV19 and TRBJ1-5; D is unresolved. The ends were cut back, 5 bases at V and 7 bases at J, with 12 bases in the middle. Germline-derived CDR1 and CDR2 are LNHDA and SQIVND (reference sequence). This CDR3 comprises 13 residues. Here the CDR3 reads CASSSDTSQPQHF. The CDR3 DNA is TGTGCCAGTAGTTCAGACACGTCCCAGCCCCAGCATTTT. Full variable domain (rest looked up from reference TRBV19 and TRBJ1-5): DGGITQSPKYLFRKEGQNVTLSCEQNLNHDAMYWYRQDPGQGLRLIYYSQIVNDFQKGDIAEGYSVSREKKESFPLTVTSAQKNPTAFYLCASSSDTSQPQHFGDGTRLSIL.

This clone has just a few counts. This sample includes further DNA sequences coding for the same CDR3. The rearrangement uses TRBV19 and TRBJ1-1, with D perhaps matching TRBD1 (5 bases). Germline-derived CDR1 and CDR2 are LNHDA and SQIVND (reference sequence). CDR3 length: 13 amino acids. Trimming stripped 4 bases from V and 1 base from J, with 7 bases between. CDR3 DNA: TGTGCCAGTAGTACGACAGCGAACACTGAAGCTTTCTTT. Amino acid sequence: CASSTTANTEAFF.

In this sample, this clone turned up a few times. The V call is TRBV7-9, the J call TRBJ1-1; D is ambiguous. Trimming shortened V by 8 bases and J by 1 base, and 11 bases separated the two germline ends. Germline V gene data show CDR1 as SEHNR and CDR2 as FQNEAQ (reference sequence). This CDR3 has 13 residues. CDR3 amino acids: CASGRTPNTEAFF. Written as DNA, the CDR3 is TGTGCCAGCGGACGTACACCGAACACTGAAGCTTTCTTT.

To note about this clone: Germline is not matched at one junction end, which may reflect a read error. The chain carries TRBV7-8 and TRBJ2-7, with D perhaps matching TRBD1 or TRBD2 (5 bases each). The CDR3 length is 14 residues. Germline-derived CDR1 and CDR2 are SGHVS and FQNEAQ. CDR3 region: CASRLDGTVNEQYF. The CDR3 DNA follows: TGTGCCAGCAGGTTAGACGGGACGGTAAACGAGCAGTACTTC.

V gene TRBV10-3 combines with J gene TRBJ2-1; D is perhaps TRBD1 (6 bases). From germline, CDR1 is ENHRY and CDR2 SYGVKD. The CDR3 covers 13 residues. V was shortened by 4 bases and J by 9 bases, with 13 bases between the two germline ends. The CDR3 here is CAISAQGRPEQFF. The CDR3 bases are TGTGCCATCAGTGCACAGGGAAGGCCTGAGCAGTTCTTC.

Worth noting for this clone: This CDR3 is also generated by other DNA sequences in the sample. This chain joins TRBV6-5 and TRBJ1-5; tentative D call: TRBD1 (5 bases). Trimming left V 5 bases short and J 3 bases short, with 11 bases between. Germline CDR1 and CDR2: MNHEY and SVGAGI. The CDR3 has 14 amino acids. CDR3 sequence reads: CASSPRRDNQPQHF. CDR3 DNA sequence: TGTGCCAGCAGTCCGCGCAGGGACAATCAGCCCCAGCATTTT.

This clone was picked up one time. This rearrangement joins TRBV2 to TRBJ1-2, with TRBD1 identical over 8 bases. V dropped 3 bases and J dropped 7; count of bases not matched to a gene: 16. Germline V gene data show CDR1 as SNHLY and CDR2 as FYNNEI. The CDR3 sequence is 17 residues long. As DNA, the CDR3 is TGTGCCAGCAGTGACCCGGCCGCTTACGGACAGGGAACTGGCTACACCTTC. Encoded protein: CASSDPAAYGQGTGYTF.

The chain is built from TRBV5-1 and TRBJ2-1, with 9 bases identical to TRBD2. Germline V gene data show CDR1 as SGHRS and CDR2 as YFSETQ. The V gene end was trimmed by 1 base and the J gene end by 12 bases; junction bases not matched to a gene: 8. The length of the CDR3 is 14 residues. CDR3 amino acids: CASSLILAGHGQFF. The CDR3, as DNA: TGCGCCAGCAGCTTGATTCTAGCGGGACATGGGCAGTTCTTC.

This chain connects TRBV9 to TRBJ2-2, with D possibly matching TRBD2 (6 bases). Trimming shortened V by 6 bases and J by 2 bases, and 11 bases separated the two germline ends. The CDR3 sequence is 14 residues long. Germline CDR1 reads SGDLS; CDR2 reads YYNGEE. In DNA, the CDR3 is TGTGCCAGCACCGCGGGGTATAACACCGGGGAGCTGTTTTTT. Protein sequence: CASTAGYNTGELFF.

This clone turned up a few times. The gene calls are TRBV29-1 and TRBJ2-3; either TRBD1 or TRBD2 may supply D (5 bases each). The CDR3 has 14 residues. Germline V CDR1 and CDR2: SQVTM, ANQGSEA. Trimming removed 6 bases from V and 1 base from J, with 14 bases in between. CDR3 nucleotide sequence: TGCAGCGTCACCGGGACGGTGGGCACAGATACGCAGTATTTT. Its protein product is CSVTGTVGTDTQYF.

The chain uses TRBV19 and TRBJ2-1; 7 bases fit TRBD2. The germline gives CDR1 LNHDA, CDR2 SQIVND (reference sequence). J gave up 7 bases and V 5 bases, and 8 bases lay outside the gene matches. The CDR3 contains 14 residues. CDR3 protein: CASSRRVGGNEQFF. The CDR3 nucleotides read TGTGCCAGTAGTCGGCGGGTCGGGGGGAATGAGCAGTTCTTC.

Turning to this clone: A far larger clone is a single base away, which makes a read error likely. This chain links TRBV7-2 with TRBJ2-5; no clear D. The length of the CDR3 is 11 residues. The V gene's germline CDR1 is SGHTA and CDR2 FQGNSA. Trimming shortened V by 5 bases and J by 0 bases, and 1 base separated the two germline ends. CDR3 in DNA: TGTGCCAGCAGCGACCAAGAGACCCAGTACTTC. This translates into CASSDQETQYF.

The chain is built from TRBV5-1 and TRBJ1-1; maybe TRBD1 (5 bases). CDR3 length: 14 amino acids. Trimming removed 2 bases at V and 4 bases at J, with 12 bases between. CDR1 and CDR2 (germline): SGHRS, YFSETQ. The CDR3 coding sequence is TGCGCCAGCAGCTTTGGGGCAGGGAGCACTGAAGCTTTCTTT. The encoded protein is CASSFGAGSTEAFF.

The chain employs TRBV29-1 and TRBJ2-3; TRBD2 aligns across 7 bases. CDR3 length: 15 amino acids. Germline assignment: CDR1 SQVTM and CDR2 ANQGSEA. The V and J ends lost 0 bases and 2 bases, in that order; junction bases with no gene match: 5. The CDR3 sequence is CSVEDWRENTDTQYF. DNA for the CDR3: TGCAGCGTTGAAGACTGGCGGGAGAACACAGATACGCAGTATTTT.

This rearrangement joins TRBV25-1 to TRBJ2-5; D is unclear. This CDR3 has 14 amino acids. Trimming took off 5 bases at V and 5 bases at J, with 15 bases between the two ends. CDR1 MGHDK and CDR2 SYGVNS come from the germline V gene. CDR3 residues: CASSPIDGVETQYF. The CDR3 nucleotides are TGTGCCAGCAGTCCTATCGATGGGGTGGAGACCCAGTACTTC.

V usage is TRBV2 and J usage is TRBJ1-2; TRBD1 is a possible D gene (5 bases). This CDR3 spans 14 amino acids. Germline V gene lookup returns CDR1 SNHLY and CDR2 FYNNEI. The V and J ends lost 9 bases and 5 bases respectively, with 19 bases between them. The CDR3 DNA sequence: TGTGCCAGGGGCCAGGGTGCGGGTTCATATGGCTACACCTTC. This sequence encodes CARGQGAGSYGYTF.

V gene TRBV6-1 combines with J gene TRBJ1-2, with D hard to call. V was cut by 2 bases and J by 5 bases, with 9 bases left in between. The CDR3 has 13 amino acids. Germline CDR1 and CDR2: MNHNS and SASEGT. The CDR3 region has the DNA TGTGCCAGCAGTGAAAAGGTTGGGTATGGCTACACCTTC. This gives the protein CASSEKVGYGYTF.

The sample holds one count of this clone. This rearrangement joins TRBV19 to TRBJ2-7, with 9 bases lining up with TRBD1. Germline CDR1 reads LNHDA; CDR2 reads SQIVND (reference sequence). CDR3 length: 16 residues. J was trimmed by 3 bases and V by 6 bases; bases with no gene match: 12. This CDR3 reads CASRISGQGNNYEQYF. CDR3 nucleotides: TGTGCCAGTAGGATTTCCGGACAGGGGAATAACTACGAGCAGTACTTC.

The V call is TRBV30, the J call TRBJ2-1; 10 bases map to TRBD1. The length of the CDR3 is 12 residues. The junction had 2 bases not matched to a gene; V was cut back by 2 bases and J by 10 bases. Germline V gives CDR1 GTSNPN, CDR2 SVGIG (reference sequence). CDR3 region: CAWSRTGGEQFF. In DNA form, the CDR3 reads TGTGCCTGGAGTCGGACAGGGGGGGAGCAGTTCTTC.

CDR3 sequence reads: CASSVQGNSGNTIYF. The CDR3 region has the DNA TGTGCCAGCAGTGTTCAGGGGAATTCTGGAAACACCATATATTTT. This rearrangement joins TRBV2 to TRBJ1-3; D is perhaps TRBD1 (6 bases). V lost 4 bases and J lost 1, with 11 bases in between. Germline CDR1 SNHLY, CDR2 FYNNEI. The CDR3 has 15 residues. The variable domain in full, completed from reference TRBV2 and TRBJ1-3, reads EPEVTQTPSHQVTQMGQEVILRCVPISNHLYFYWYRQILGQKVEFLVSFYNNEISEKSEIFDDQFSVERPDGSNFTLKIRSTKLEDSAMYFCASSVQGNSGNTIYFGEGSWLTVV.